This T cell receptor beta chain derives from a study of early T cells in non-severe SARS-CoV-2 infection. The germline CDR1 and CDR2 sequences are SEHNR and FQNEAQ (reference sequence). V lost 5 bases and J lost 6, with 10 bases in between. CDR3 length: 13 amino acids. The TCR library protocol attached unique molecular identifiers to the individual cDNA molecules. Via MiXCR, TCRdb re-called the 5' RACE reads, giving one row per CDR3 protein. The table includes approximately 90,000 distinct CDR3 sequences, over 15% detected once. The TCR originated in an adult who was a healthcare worker with PCR-confirmed SARS-CoV-2 infection or an uninfected control (not recorded which). The chain recombines TRBV7-9 with TRBJ2-2; TRBD1 might be the D (7 bases). The sequences come from whole blood, collected at baseline. DNA of the CDR3: TGTGCCAGCAGCCCAGGGGGGCCCGGGGAGCTGTTTTTT. Translation: CASSPGGPGELFF.